Given below is one TCR beta chain in context. The data were obtained in a study of blood T cell repertoires in COVID-19. The CDR3 covers 14 residues. Trimming took 5 bases from V and 6 from J; bases not matched to a gene: 5. CDR1 and CDR2 from the germline V gene are SEHNR and FQNEAQ (reference sequence). Measured with immunoSEQ multiplex PCR; TCRdb has only the in-frame clones, and not every one. The data show about 130,000 clones, with more than 80% seen just once and around 4% held by the top ten. The chain links TRBV7-9 to TRBJ2-2; TRBD2 aligns across 8 bases. The receptor was isolated from a human donor in a cohort sampled during active COVID-19. Source material: peripheral blood. CDR3 region: CASSPGGAPGELFF. In DNA, the CDR3 is TGTGCCAGCAGCCCGGGGGGGGCTCCCGGGGAGCTGTTTTTT.